Listed below are T cell receptor beta chains from one sample, sequenced in a study of blood T cell repertoires in COVID-19. Generated by immunoSEQ multiplex PCR, the TCRdb table keeps only in-frame clones and is missing some. Among approximately 500,000 clones listed, around nine tenths were seen once. The material sequenced was peripheral blood. These receptors all come from a woman in her fifties or sixties with COVID-19, enrolled during active disease. The CDR3 runs from the conserved cysteine through the conserved F or W. D genes are given only for firm matches. Clone size is not always given. Where it is, it says once, few, many or a class for expanded clones.

d_call clone_size j_call v_call cdr3_nt cdr3_aa
TRBD1 NA TRBJ1-2 TRBV6-6 TGTGCCAGCCAGGGACAGGTAGATGGCTACACCTTC CASQGQVDGYTF
TRBD2 NA TRBJ2-3 TRBV28 TGTGCCAGCAGCGGGAATGAAGCGGGGCGCACAGATACGCAGTATTTT CASSGNEAGRTDTQYF
NA NA TRBJ2-7 TRBV5-1 TGCGCCAGCAGCTGGAGTGGGGAGACCTACGAGCAGTACTTC CASSWSGETYEQYF
NA few TRBJ1-5 TRBV6-5 TGTGCCAGCAGCTACAGAGGCAATCAGCCCCAGCATTTT CASSYRGNQPQHF
NA NA TRBJ1-1 TRBV6-5 TGTGCCAGCAGTTACTTCGGGAACACTGAAGCTTTCTTT CASSYFGNTEAFF
NA NA TRBJ2-7 TRBV4-2 TGTGCCAGCAGCCAAGCGACTAGTCTCTACGAGCAGTACTTC CASSQATSLYEQYF
NA few TRBJ1-2 TRBV9 TGTGCCAGCAGCTCCCGACTCGGCTACACCTTC CASSSRLGYTF
NA NA TRBJ2-5 TRBV19 TGTGCCAGTAGCACGAGGAGGCAAGAGACCCAGTACTTC CASSTRRQETQYF
NA NA TRBJ1-3 TRBV7-2 TGTGCCAGCAGCTTAGTTCTACGGGGGGCCTTCCTGGGAAACACCATATATTTT CASSLVLRGAFLGNTIYF
TRBD1 NA TRBJ1-1 TRBV7-6 TGTGCCAGCACCGCACAGGGGGGGGCGCTGAGTGAGGTGAACACTGAAGCTTTCTTT CASTAQGGALSEVNTEAFF
TRBD1 once TRBJ1-1 TRBV7-9 TGTGCCAGCAGCACGGGCGGACAGGGGGTCCTGAACACTGAAGCTTTCTTT CASSTGGQGVLNTEAFF
TRBD2 NA TRBJ2-1 TRBV4-1 TGCGCCAGCAGCCTGCTCGGGGGACTACCAACGTATGAGCAGTTCTTC CASSLLGGLPTYEQFF
TRBD1 NA TRBJ2-7 TRBV2 TGTGCCAGCAGGGATGACAGGGTCTACGAGCAGTACTTC CASRDDRVYEQYF
TRBD1 once TRBJ1-4 TRBV10-2 TGCGCCAGCAGTCTAACAGGGGAGGTAGGACTGTTTTTT CASSLTGEVGLFF
TRBD1 NA TRBJ1-1 TRBV28 TGTGCCAGCAGTCAACCTCCGGGACAGGGGTCCACTGAAGCTTTCTTT CASSQPPGQGSTEAFF
NA NA TRBJ1-1 TRBV5-6 TGTGCCAGCAGCTGGAGCAGGGCTGAAGCTTTCTTT CASSWSRAEAFF
NA NA TRBJ2-7 TRBV5-5 TGTGCCAGCAGCTTACTTCTGAGCTCCTACGAGCAGTACTTC CASSLLLSSYEQYF
NA few TRBJ1-1 TRBV28 TGTGCCAGCACCCTGACATCCCCTATGAACACTGAAGCTTTCTTT CASTLTSPMNTEAFF
NA NA TRBJ1-1 TRBV3-1/TRBV3-2 TGTGCCAGCAGCCAAGATAGGGAGACGGTTGAAGCTTTCTTT CASSQDRETVEAFF
TRBD1 NA TRBJ2-1 TRBV5-4 TGTGCCAGCAGCTCAGGACAGGGTAGCTCCTACAATGAGCAGTTCTTC CASSSGQGSSYNEQFF
NA NA TRBJ1-1 TRBV7-3 TGTGCCAGCAGCTTAACGGCGGCGAACACTGAAGCTTTCTTT CASSLTAANTEAFF
NA NA TRBJ2-7 TRBV10-3 TGTGCCATCACCCCTACAGGGGAGGACGAGCAGTACTTC CAITPTGEDEQYF